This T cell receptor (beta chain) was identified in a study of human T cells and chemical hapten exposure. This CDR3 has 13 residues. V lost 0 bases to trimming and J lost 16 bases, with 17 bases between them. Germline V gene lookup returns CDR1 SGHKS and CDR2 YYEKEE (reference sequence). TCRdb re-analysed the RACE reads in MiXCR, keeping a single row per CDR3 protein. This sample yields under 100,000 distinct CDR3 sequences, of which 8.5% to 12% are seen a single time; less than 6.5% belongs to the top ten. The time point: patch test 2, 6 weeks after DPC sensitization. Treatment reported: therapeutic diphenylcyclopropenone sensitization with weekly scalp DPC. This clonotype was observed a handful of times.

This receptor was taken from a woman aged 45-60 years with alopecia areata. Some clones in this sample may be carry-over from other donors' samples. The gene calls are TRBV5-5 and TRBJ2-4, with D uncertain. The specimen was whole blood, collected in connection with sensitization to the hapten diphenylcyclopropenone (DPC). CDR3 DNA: TGTGCCAGCAGCTTGGCGGGTTCGGCACCCTTTTACTTC. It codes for CASSLAGSAPFYF.